This T cell receptor beta chain was documented in a study of cytomegalovirus exposure and HLA in healthy donors. This table comes from immunoSEQ multiplex PCR, and its TCRdb copy is limited to in-frame clones, with some not included. Of fewer than 100,000 clones in the sample, more than 75% were seen once. There are 13 residues in the CDR3. The V end was cut by 5 bases, the J end by 4 bases, with 10 bases between. Per the germline V gene, CDR1 is SGHRS and CDR2 is YFSETQ. The V call is TRBV5-1, the J call TRBJ1-5, with D possibly being TRBD1 (5 bases). This clonotype originated in a man aged 25 to 40 in good health and CMV-seronegative. The sample comprised PBMCs. The DNA for the CDR3 is TGCGCCAGCAGGTGGGGGGAAAATCAGCCCCAGCATTTT. As protein: CASRWGENQPQHF.